The 17 T cell receptor beta chains in this list originate from one sample, sequenced in a study of blood T cell repertoires in COVID-19. Repertoires were generated with immunoSEQ multiplex PCR, while TCRdb's copy carries only in-frame clones and drops some. The sample carries a few hundred thousand clones, about 91% recorded once. Sequencing was carried out using PBMCs or T cells enriched from blood (not recorded which). The origin of the receptors is a woman aged 40 to 49 who had recovered from COVID-19.

The chain is built from TRBV11-2 and TRBJ1-1, with a tentative D call TRBD1 (5 bases). Germline CDR1 and CDR2: SGHAT and FQNNGV. This CDR3 region has 15 residues. Trimming took 5 bases from V and 1 from J, leaving 14 bases between them. CDR3 sequence: CASSLRGTQNTEAFF. The CDR3, as DNA: TGTGCCAGCAGCCTCCGCGGGACTCAGAACACTGAAGCTTTCTTT.

The chain has TRBV4-3 and TRBJ2-2, with D perhaps TRBD1 (7 bases). V was trimmed by 1 base and J by 6 bases, leaving 21 bases between them. The CDR3 has 18 residues. Germline V gene data show CDR1 as LGHNA and CDR2 as YSLEER. CDR3 protein: CASSQAGTPGGGSGELFF. The CDR3 DNA reads as TGCGCCAGCAGCCAAGCTGGGACCCCAGGGGGAGGTTCCGGGGAGCTGTTTTTT.

V and J are TRBV7-3 and TRBJ2-2; 10 nucleotides line up with TRBD1. V dropped 5 bases and J dropped 5; count of bases not matched to a gene: 2. This CDR3 has 14 residues. The germline CDR1 and CDR2 sequences are SGHTA and FQGTGA. The CDR3: CASSTGQGTGELFF. The CDR3 DNA is TGTGCCAGCAGCACGGGACAGGGGACCGGGGAGCTGTTTTTT.

This clone was counted once. The CDR3 here is CASSLGASGNYNEQFF. The DNA for the CDR3 is TGTGCCAGCAGCTTAGGGGCTAGCGGGAACTACAATGAGCAGTTCTTC. This chain uses TRBV7-6 with TRBJ2-1, with TRBD2 identical over 9 bases. This CDR3 is built from 16 residues. V lost 1 base and J lost 3; bases outside the gene matches: 4. Per the germline V gene, CDR1 is SGHVS and CDR2 is FNYEAQ.

The CDR3 DNA reads as TGTGCCAGCAGCCAAGACACCGGGACAGGGTCGTACAATGAGCAGTTCTTC. The encoded protein is CASSQDTGTGSYNEQFF. The J gene is TRBJ2-1, the V gene TRBV3-1 (or the pseudogene TRBV3-2); 9 bases align to TRBD1. Germline lookup yields CDR1 LGHDT and CDR2 YNNKEL (reference sequence). The J segment lost 4 bases and the V segment lost 0 bases, leaving 7 bases of the junction unmatched. The CDR3 is made up of 17 amino acids.

The CDR3 loop is CASSPLTVTRGGTDTQYF. The CDR3 DNA sequence: TGTGCCAGCTCACCGTTGACGGTTACGCGGGGGGGCACAGATACGCAGTATTTT. The chain has TRBV18 and TRBJ2-3; 8 nucleotides align to TRBD2. The ends lost 3 bases at V and 1 base at J; junction bases unmatched: 12. This CDR3 comprises 18 residues. Germline CDR1 reads KGHSH; CDR2 reads LQKENI.

CDR3 nucleotides: TGTGCCAGTAGCCGAAGGGACATTGGCAATCAGCCCCAGCATTTT. Its translation: CASSRRDIGNQPQHF. The V call is TRBV19, the J call TRBJ1-5; maybe TRBD1 (6 bases). V lost 6 bases and J lost 2, with 14 bases in between. CDR3 size: 15 residues. Germline CDR1 reads LNHDA; CDR2 reads SQIVND (reference sequence).

This clone was detected only once. The chain combines TRBV27 with TRBJ2-7; TRBD1 matches 10 bases. Per germline, CDR1 MNHEY and CDR2 SMNVEV (reference sequence). The V gene end was trimmed by 3 bases and the J gene end by 0 bases; junction bases not matched to a gene: 11. The CDR3 has 18 residues. The CDR3 reads CASSFRGTGVSSSYEQYF. DNA of the CDR3: TGTGCCAGCAGTTTTAGGGGGACAGGGGTCTCCAGCTCCTACGAGCAGTACTTC.

This clone was recorded only once. The genes are TRBV7-3 and TRBJ2-7; perhaps TRBD2 as D (6 bases). CDR3 length: 17 residues. Trimming shortened V by 5 bases and J by 5 bases, and 25 bases separated the two germline ends. Germline CDR1 SGHTA, CDR2 FQGTGA. CDR3 DNA sequence: TGTGCCAGCAGCCCAACCTCCGCGGCGGGGAAAGGCAACGAGCAGTACTTC. It specifies CASSPTSAAGKGNEQYF.

The chain recombines TRBV7-9 with TRBJ2-1, with 7 bases that match TRBD2. Losses at the gene ends were 9 bases for V and 5 bases for J; bases not matched to a gene: 10. The CDR3 covers 14 residues. Germline V CDR1 and CDR2: SEHNR, FQNEAQ (reference sequence). CDR3 DNA: TGTGCCAGTTTCCTAGCGGAAAATAACAATGAGCAGTTCTTC. As protein: CASFLAENNNEQFF.

The J gene is TRBJ2-1, the V gene TRBV6-5, with D maybe TRBD2 (5 bases). V lost 6 bases to trimming and J lost 10 bases, with 19 bases between them. This CDR3 is 14 amino acids long. The V gene's germline CDR1 is MNHEY and CDR2 SVGAGI. The CDR3 region is CASSPDFSINEQFF. The CDR3 DNA follows: TGTGCCAGCAGCCCGGACTTTTCTATAAACGAGCAGTTCTTC.

This clone occurred a few times. The same CDR3 is also encoded by other DNA sequences in this sample. The chain carries TRBV5-1 and TRBJ1-1, with TRBD1 matching 7 bases. The trim removed 0 bases at V and 3 bases at J, leaving 2 bases unmatched. CDR1 SGHRS and CDR2 YFSETQ come from the germline V gene. This CDR3 spans 14 amino acids. The CDR3 DNA reads TGCGCCAGCAGCTTGGGGGACAGAGACACTGAAGCTTTCTTT. This translates into CASSLGDRDTEAFF.

The genes are TRBV19 and TRBJ2-2; possibly TRBD1 for D (6 bases). V gave up 7 bases and J gave up 8 bases, with 14 bases separating them. CDR3 length: 13 residues. CDR1 is LNHDA, CDR2 SQIVND, per germline (reference sequence). CDR3 residues: CASNSDRSGELFF. CDR3 nucleotide sequence: TGTGCCAGTAATTCGGACAGATCTGGGGAGCTGTTTTTT.

This clone has a single count. This rearrangement joins TRBV5-5 to TRBJ2-7; 8 bases match TRBD1. This CDR3 comprises 14 residues. Trimming took 3 bases from V and 6 from J; bases not matched to a gene: 8. Looked up from germline, CDR1 is SGHKS and CDR2 is YYEKEE (reference sequence). CDR3 loop: CASSSWTGMSEQYF. CDR3 coding DNA: TGTGCCAGCAGCTCCTGGACAGGGATGAGCGAGCAGTACTTC.

V and J are TRBV28 and TRBJ2-1; possible D gene TRBD2, 6 bases. Trimming pared 7 bases from V and 10 bases from J, leaving 17 bases between. This CDR3 contains 13 residues. Per the germline V gene, CDR1 is MDHEN and CDR2 is SYDVKM. CDR3 coding DNA: TGTGCCAGCACCACGGGACCTGGAGGGGAGCAGTTCTTC. Residues: CASTTGPGGEQFF.

In this sample, this clone turned up a few times. The CDR3 protein is CATTDSSNQPQHF. CDR3 nucleotide sequence: TGTGCCACCACGGACAGTAGCAATCAGCCCCAGCATTTT. The rearrangement uses TRBV12-3 or TRBV12-4 and TRBJ1-5; D perhaps matches TRBD1 (6 bases). The CDR3 is 13 amino acids. V was pared by 10 bases and J by 0 bases, with 10 bases between.

The gene calls are TRBV12-3 or TRBV12-4 and TRBJ2-7; 7 positions match TRBD2. The CDR3 extends over 13 amino acids. Trimming took 8 bases from V and 0 from J; bases not matched to a gene: 4. The CDR3 loop reads CASGSSGSYEQYF. In DNA form, the CDR3 reads TGTGCCAGCGGGTCTAGCGGCTCCTACGAGCAGTACTTC.